The clone carrying this T cell receptor beta chain showed up just once. The data belong to a study of blood T cell repertoires in COVID-19. The germline V gene encodes CDR1 SEHNR and CDR2 FQNEAQ (reference sequence). There are 14 residues in the CDR3. Losses at the gene ends were 5 bases for V and 1 base for J; bases not matched to a gene: 4. The protocol was immunoSEQ multiplex PCR, while the TCRdb copy is restricted to in-frame clones and leaves out a portion. This sample carries 200,000 to 300,000 clones, approximately 86% of them seen once, and the ten largest clones take nearly 2%. The sequenced material came from peripheral blood. The TCR sequence derives from a man aged 25 to 40 with active or convalescent COVID-19. The rearrangement links TRBV7-9 to TRBJ1-1, with 7 bases matching TRBD1. The DNA of the CDR3 is TGTGCCAGCAGCACAGGGGCGGGGAACACTGAAGCTTTCTTT. The encoded protein is CASSTGAGNTEAFF.